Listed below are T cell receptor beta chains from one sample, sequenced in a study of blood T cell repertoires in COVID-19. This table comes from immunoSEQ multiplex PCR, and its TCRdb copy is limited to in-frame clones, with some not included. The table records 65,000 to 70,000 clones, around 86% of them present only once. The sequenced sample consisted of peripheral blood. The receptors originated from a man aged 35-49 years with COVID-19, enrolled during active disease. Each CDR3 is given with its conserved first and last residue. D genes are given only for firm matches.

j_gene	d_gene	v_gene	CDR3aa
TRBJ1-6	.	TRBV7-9	CASSLDRSSYNSPLHF
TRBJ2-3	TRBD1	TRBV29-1	CSALRTGLGDTQYF
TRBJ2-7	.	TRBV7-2	CASRDRTDYEQYF
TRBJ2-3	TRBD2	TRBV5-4	CASSRGVAGGVTQYF
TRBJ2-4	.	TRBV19	CASTGGAKNIQYF
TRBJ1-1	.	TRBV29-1	CSVEVGDTEAFF
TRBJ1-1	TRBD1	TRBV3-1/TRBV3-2	CASSPNRGHMNTEAFF
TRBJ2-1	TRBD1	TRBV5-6	CASSLVWTGTEGYEQFF
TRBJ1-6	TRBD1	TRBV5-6	CASSFPGTGVNSPLHF
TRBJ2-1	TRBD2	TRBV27	CASSPGSSGGSEQFF
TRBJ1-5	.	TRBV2	CASREYNSNQPQHF
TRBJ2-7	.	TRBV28	CASSPVAGRGPYEQYF
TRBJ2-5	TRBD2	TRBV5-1	CASSSGLAGETQYF
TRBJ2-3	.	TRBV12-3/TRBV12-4	CASSLTNTDTQYF
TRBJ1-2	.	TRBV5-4	CASSVDGNYGYTF
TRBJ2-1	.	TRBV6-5	CASSYSDSGAYNEQFF
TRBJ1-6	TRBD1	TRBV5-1	CASSQAWTGGNSPLHF
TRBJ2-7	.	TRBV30	CAWGVSYEQYF
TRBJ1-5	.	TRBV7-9	CASSLEPTAGPQHF
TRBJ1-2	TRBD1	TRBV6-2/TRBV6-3	CASSPRTGGFLDGYTF
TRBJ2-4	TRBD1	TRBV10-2	CASSQPGQGNIQYF
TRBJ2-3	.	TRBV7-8	CASSLQADTDTQYF
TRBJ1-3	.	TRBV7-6	CASSLMGPSGNTIYF
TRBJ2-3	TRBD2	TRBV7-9	CASSLGGGRGQFTDTQYF
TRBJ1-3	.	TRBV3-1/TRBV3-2	CASSPTDSSGNTIYF
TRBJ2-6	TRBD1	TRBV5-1	CASSLRQGEAGANVLTF
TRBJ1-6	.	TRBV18	CASSPGQTYNSPLHF
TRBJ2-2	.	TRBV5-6	CASSLIDRNTGELFF
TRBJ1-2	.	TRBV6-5	CASSSREYGYTF
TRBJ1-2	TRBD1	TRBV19	CASSTGGSGYTF
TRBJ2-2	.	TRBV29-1	CSVAEGANTGELFF
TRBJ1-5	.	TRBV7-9	CASSPTGQSNQPQHF
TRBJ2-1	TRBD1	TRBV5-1	CASSSNLQGPYNEQFF
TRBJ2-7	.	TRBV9	CASSGGQVPYEQYF
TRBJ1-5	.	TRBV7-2	CASSAWAGHGQPQHF
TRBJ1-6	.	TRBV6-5	CASSYDGFNSPLHF
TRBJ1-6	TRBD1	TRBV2	CASSGQGPYNSPLHF
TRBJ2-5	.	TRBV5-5	CASSLFPSEGTQYF
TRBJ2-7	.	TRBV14	CASSHLDRYEQYF
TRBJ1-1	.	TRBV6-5	CASSPGQVNTEAFF
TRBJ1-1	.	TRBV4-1	CASSPNAAGRFSNTEAFF
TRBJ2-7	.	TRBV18	CASSPQDSTYEQYF
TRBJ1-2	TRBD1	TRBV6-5	CASAPGTGSIYGYTF
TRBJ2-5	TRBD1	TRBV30	CAWSVLGQGQETQYF
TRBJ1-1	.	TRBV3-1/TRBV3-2	CASSQVGTENTEAFF
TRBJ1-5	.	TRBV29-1	CSVEGPGEGQPQHF